Listed below are T cell receptor beta chains from one sample, sequenced in a study of blood T cell repertoires in COVID-19. Generated by immunoSEQ multiplex PCR, the TCRdb table keeps only in-frame clones and is missing some. The table lists approximately 31,000 clones, 65% to 90% of them singletons, with 5.5% in the top ten. The sequenced sample consisted of peripheral blood. These receptors originate from a woman over 75 with active or convalescent COVID-19. CDR3s include the opening cysteine and the closing phenylalanine or tryptophan. D genes are given only for firm matches. Expanded clones are given a class, and other clones once, few, many or no size at all.

d_call j_call v_call clone_size cdr3_nt cdr3_aa
TRBD2 TRBJ2-5 TRBV5-1 . TGCGCCAGCAGCTTGGAGGCTAGCGGGAGTGGGGAGACCCAGTACTTC CASSLEASGSGETQYF
. TRBJ2-5 TRBV5-1 . TGCGCCAGCAGCTTTGGTGGCGGACAAGAGACCCAGTACTTC CASSFGGGQETQYF
. TRBJ1-2 TRBV6-1 few TGTGCCAGCAGTGAGAAACAGGGAAGGAACTATGGCTACACCTTC CASSEKQGRNYGYTF
. TRBJ2-5 TRBV6-6 few TGTGCCAGCAGTTCACAAGAGACCCAGTACTTC CASSSQETQYF
. TRBJ2-2 TRBV10-3 . TGTGCCATCAGTGATCGGAGTGCTAGCATCGCCGGGGAGCTGTTTTTT CAISDRSASIAGELFF
TRBD1 TRBJ1-5 TRBV9 . TGTGCCAGCACTCCGACAGGGGGCGATCAGCCCCAGCATTTT CASTPTGGDQPQHF
TRBD1 TRBJ2-1 TRBV18 . TGTGCCAGCTCAGAGGGCTGGACAGGGCCCAATGAGCAGTTCTTC CASSEGWTGPNEQFF
. TRBJ2-2 TRBV7-2 . TGTGCCAGCAGCTTATTCGCGGTGGGGCAGGCGAACACCGGGGAGCTGTTTTTT CASSLFAVGQANTGELFF
TRBD1 TRBJ1-1 TRBV6-5 . TGTGCCAGCAGCCCCCAGACAGGGGGCACTGAAGCTTTCTTT CASSPQTGGTEAFF
. TRBJ1-2 TRBV29-1 . TGCAGCGTCGAAACAGTATATGGCTACACCTTC CSVETVYGYTF
. TRBJ2-7 TRBV27 . TGTGCCAGCAAGAGGACACTCGACTACGAGCAGTACTTC CASKRTLDYEQYF
. TRBJ2-5 TRBV2 . TGTGCCAGCAGTGATACCCGGACTGAGACCCAGTACTTC CASSDTRTETQYF
. TRBJ2-2 TRBV15 . TGTGCCACCAGGCGCCGGTCGAACACCGGGGAGCTGTTTTTT CATRRRSNTGELFF
. TRBJ1-3 TRBV9 . TGTGCCAGCAGCGTAGCAGGGCCCGACTCTGGAAACACCATATATTTT CASSVAGPDSGNTIYF
TRBD1 TRBJ1-2 TRBV4-3 . TGCGCCAGCAGCAGAACCGGGACAGCCTATGGCTACACCTTC CASSRTGTAYGYTF
. TRBJ2-7 TRBV4-1 few TGCGCCAGCAGCCAAGTTAAGGGGGACACCAGGAGCTCCTACGAGCAGTACTTC CASSQVKGDTRSSYEQYF
TRBD2 TRBJ2-2 TRBV28 . TGTGCCAGCAGCTCTCCCCGGGAGGACTACACCGGGGAGCTGTTTTTT CASSSPREDYTGELFF
TRBD2 TRBJ2-7 TRBV6-5 . TGTGCCAGCAGCGCCAGACTAGCGGGGTCCTACGAGCAGTACTTC CASSARLAGSYEQYF
. TRBJ1-2 TRBV7-2 . TGTGCCAGCACTCCAATAAGCGACGGGAGCTATGGCTACACCTTC CASTPISDGSYGYTF
TRBD1 TRBJ1-1 TRBV9 . TGTGCCAGCAGCGTAGACCCAGGGGGCACTGAAGCTTTCTTT CASSVDPGGTEAFF
. TRBJ1-2 TRBV5-4 . TGTGCCAGCAGCTTGGACAGGGTGGACTATGGCTACACCTTC CASSLDRVDYGYTF
. TRBJ2-7 TRBV25-1 . TGTGCCAGCAGCCATCCGGGACTTTCTTACGAGCAGTACTTC CASSHPGLSYEQYF
. TRBJ2-1 TRBV7-9 . TGTGCCAGCACCCGCACCCAGGACAATGAGCAGTTCTTC CASTRTQDNEQFF
. TRBJ1-6 TRBV12-5 . TGTGCTAGTGGTTTGGTAACAGGGCAGAATTCACCCCTCCACTTT CASGLVTGQNSPLHF
. TRBJ2-7 TRBV24-1 . TGTGCCACCAGTGATTTAGGAGGGGCCGAGCAGTACTTC CATSDLGGAEQYF
TRBD1 TRBJ1-5 TRBV5-6 . TGTGCCAGCAGCTCCCTACAGGGGGCTAATCAGCCCCAGCATTTT CASSSLQGANQPQHF
. TRBJ2-1 TRBV6-2/TRBV6-3 . TGTGCCAGCAGTTCGTCAGAATACAATGAGCAGTTCTTC CASSSSEYNEQFF
. TRBJ1-2 TRBV7-2 . TGTGCCAGCAGCTTTCCGGGGAGGTCTGGGGGCTACACCTTC CASSFPGRSGGYTF
. TRBJ1-4 TRBV15 . TGTGCCACCAGCAGAGATGCAGGGGCTAATGAAAAACTGTTTTTT CATSRDAGANEKLFF
TRBD1 TRBJ1-1 TRBV7-2 . TGTGCCAGCAGCACTAGCCCGGGGACAGGGGTGAACACTGAAGCTTTCTTT CASSTSPGTGVNTEAFF
. TRBJ2-3 TRBV2 once TGTGCCAGCAGTCGACAGGGCACAGATACGCAGTATTTT CASSRQGTDTQYF
. TRBJ1-1 TRBV20-1 . TGCAGTACCGACAGAAACACTGAAGCTTTCTTT CSTDRNTEAFF
TRBD1 TRBJ2-3 TRBV3-1/TRBV3-2 . TGTGCCAGCAGCATGGGACAGGGGTCAAGAGATACGCAGTATTTT CASSMGQGSRDTQYF
. TRBJ2-2 TRBV11-3 . TGTGCCAGCAGCCTTCACGGCGGCGCGAACACCGGGGAGCTGTTTTTT CASSLHGGANTGELFF
TRBD2 TRBJ2-3 TRBV2 . TGTGCCAGCACGGGACTAGCGAGTAGCACAGATACGCAGTATTTT CASTGLASSTDTQYF
. TRBJ2-2 TRBV9 . TGTGCCAGCAGCGTGGGGGCTTTACCGAACACCGGGGAGCTGTTTTTT CASSVGALPNTGELFF
TRBD1 TRBJ2-7 TRBV7-6 medium-sized TGTGCCAGCAGCTTAGGGACAGGGTGGGAGCAGTACTTC CASSLGTGWEQYF
TRBD2 TRBJ2-1 TRBV3-1/TRBV3-2 . TGTGCCAGCAGCCGACTAGCGGGAGGAGGCTACAATGAGCAGTTCTTC CASSRLAGGGYNEQFF
. TRBJ2-5 TRBV3-1/TRBV3-2 . TGTGCCAGCAGCCGCCGGGGGATCGAGACCCAGTACTTC CASSRRGIETQYF
. TRBJ2-2 TRBV19 . TGTGCCAGTAGTATTTTCGGAGTGGGGAACACCGGGGAGCTGTTTTTT CASSIFGVGNTGELFF
TRBD2 TRBJ2-1 TRBV2 . TGTGCCAGCAGCAGACTAGCGGGCAATGAGCAGTTCTTC CASSRLAGNEQFF
. TRBJ2-7 TRBV6-5 . TGTGCCAGCTCTCTAGCTCAGGCCCCCTACGAGCAGTACTTC CASSLAQAPYEQYF
TRBD1 TRBJ1-2 TRBV14 . TGTGCCAGCAGCCAAGACAGGGGGTACGGCTACACCTTC CASSQDRGYGYTF
. TRBJ2-4 TRBV11-1 . TGTGCCAGCAGCCAGGGGTTTCTAGCCAAAAACATTCAGTACTTC CASSQGFLAKNIQYF
. TRBJ2-5 TRBV5-4 few TGTGCCAGCAGCTCACCCCAAACCGCGGGTAGCGGAAAAGAGACCCAGTACTTC CASSSPQTAGSGKETQYF
TRBD1 TRBJ2-7 TRBV10-3 . TGTGCCATCAGGACAGGGGGCGGCGAGCAGTACTTC CAIRTGGGEQYF